This T cell receptor beta chain is from a study of T-cell memory formation after mild COVID-19. Overall study findings and caveats: The SARS-CoV-2 specificity of second-wave clones reaching peak at day 37 remained unverified.

Germline values: CDR1 LGHNT, CDR2 FRNRAP. V dropped 0 bases and J dropped 2 bases, with 12 bases sitting between them. The CDR3 is 16 amino acids. This clonotype was recorded a few times. The antigen remains undetermined. TCRdb called the 5' RACE reads again in MiXCR, with one record for every CDR3 protein. The profile shows about 410,000 distinct CDR3 sequences, 20% to 25% of them singletons. This TCR was sampled from an adult woman who had mild COVID-19 (a few samples of this study predate the infection). Cell type and time point are not known. The sequencing input was PBMCs or a T cell subset sorted from them (not recorded which). The V and J genes are TRBV12-5 and TRBJ2-3; D possibly corresponds to TRBD2 (7 bases). As DNA, the CDR3 is TGTGCTAGTGGTTTGGTAGTCGGGGGGCCCACAGATACGCAGTATTTT. Translated: CASGLVVGGPTDTQYF.